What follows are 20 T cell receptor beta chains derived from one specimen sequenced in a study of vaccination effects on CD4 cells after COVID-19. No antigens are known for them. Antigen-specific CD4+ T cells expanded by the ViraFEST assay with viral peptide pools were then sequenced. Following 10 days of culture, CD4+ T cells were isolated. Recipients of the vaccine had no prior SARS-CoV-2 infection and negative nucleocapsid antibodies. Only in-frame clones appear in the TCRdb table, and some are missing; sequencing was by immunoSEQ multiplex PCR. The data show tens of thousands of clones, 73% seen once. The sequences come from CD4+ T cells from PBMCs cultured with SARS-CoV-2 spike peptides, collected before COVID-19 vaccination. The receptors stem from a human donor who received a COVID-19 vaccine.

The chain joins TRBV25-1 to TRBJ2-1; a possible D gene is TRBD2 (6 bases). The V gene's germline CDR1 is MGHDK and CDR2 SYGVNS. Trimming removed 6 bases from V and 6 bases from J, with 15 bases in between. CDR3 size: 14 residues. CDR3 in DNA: TGTGCCAGCAGGGCGGGGACTTCAAGCAATGAGCAGTTCTTC. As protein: CASRAGTSSNEQFF.

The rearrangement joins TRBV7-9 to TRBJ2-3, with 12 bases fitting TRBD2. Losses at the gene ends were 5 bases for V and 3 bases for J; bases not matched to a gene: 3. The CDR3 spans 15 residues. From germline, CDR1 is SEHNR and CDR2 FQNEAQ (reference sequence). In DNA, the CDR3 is TGTGCCAGCAGCCCGACTAGCGGGAGAACAGATACGCAGTATTTT. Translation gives CASSPTSGRTDTQYF.

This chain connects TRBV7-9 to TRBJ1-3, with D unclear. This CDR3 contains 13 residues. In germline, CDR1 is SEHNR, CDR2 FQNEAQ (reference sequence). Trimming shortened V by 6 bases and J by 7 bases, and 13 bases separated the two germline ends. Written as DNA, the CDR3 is TGTGCCAGCAGTTACGACATAAGCAACACCATATATTTT. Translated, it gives CASSYDISNTIYF.

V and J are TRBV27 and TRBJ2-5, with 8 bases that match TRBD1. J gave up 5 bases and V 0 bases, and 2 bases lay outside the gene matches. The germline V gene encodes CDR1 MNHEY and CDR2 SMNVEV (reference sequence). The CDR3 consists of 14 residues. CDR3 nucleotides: TGTGCCAGCAGTTTATCGAGACAGGGGGAGACCCAGTACTTC. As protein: CASSLSRQGETQYF.

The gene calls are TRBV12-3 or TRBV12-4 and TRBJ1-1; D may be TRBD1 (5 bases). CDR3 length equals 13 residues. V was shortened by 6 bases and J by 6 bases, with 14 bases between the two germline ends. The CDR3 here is CASSSNQGAEAFF. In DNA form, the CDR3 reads TGTGCCAGCAGCAGTAATCAGGGCGCTGAAGCTTTCTTT.

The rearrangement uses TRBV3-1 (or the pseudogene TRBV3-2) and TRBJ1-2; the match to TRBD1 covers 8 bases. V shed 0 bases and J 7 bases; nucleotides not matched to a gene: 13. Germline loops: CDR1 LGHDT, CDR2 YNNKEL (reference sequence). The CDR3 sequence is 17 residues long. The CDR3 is CASSQDFPQGAGSGYTF. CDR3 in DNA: TGTGCCAGCAGCCAAGATTTCCCCCAGGGGGCGGGATCTGGCTACACCTTC.

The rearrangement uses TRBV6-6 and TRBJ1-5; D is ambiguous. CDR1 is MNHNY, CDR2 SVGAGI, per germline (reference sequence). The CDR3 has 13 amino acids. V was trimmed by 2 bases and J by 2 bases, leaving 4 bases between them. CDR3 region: CASSYDGNQPQHF. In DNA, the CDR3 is TGTGCCAGCAGTTACGACGGCAATCAGCCCCAGCATTTT.

This chain's CDR3 is CASQRQGAISGANVLTF. CDR3 DNA sequence: TGTGCCAGCCAGCGACAGGGGGCGATCTCGGGGGCCAACGTCCTGACTTTC. V and J are TRBV19 and TRBJ2-6; TRBD1 agrees at 10 bases. Germline V gene lookup returns CDR1 LNHDA and CDR2 SQIVND (reference sequence). With 9 bases clipped from V and 4 bases from J, the junction kept 12 bases outside the gene matches. The CDR3 has 17 amino acids.

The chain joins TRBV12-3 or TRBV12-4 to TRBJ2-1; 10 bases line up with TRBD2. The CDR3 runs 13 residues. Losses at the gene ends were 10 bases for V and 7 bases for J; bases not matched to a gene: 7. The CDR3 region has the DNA TGTGCCAACAAGCGGGAGGGTTATAATGAGCAGTTCTTC. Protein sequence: CANKREGYNEQFF.

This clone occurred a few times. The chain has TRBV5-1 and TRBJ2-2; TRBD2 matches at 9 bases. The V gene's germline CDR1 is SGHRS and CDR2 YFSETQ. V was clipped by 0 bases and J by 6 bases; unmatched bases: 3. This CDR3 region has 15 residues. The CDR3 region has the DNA TGCGCCAGCAGCTTGGTGGGACTAGCCTCCGGGGAGCTGTTTTTT. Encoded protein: CASSLVGLASGELFF.

The chain's CDR3 is CASSLATLGLAPNTGELFF. The CDR3 DNA sequence: TGCGCCAGCAGCTTGGCCACTCTGGGACTAGCGCCGAACACCGGGGAGCTGTTTTTT. The chain couples TRBV5-1 to TRBJ2-2, with 10 bases that match TRBD2. Trimming removed 0 bases from V and 0 bases from J; junction bases left unmatched: 8. The germline V gene encodes CDR1 SGHRS and CDR2 YFSETQ. CDR3 length: 19 amino acids.

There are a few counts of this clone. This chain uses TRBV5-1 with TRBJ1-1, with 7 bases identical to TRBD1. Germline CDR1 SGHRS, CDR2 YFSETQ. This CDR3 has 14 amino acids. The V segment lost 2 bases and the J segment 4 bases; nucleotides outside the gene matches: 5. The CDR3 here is CASSFLAGGTEAFF. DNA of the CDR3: TGCGCCAGCAGCTTTCTGGCAGGGGGCACTGAAGCTTTCTTT.

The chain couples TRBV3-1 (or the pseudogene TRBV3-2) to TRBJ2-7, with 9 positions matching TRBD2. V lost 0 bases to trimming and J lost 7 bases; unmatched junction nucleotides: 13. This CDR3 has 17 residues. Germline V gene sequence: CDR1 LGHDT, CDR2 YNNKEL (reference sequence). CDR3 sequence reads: CASSQEKIAGETGEQYF. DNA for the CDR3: TGTGCCAGCAGCCAAGAGAAGATAGCGGGAGAGACTGGGGAGCAGTACTTC.

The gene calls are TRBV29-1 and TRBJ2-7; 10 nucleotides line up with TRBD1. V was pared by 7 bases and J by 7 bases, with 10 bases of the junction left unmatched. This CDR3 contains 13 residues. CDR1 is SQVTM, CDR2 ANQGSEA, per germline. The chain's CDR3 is CSGGDRGRREQYF. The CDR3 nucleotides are TGCAGCGGGGGGGACAGGGGCCGGAGGGAGCAGTACTTC.

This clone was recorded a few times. This chain's CDR3 is CASPVTGRTPLYEQYF. CDR3 DNA: TGTGCCAGCCCTGTCACGGGAAGGACGCCTCTATACGAGCAGTACTTC. The rearrangement uses TRBV21-1 and TRBJ2-7; the table's D gene call, TRBD2, was not cross checked with the DNA. TRBV21-1 is termed a pseudogene. The CDR3 sequence is 16 residues long.

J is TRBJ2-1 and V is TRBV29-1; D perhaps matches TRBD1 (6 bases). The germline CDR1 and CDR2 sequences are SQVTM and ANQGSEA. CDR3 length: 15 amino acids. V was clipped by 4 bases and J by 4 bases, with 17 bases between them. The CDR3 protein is CSVADTGLGYNEQFF. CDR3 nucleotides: TGCAGCGTTGCTGATACAGGGCTGGGATACAATGAGCAGTTCTTC.

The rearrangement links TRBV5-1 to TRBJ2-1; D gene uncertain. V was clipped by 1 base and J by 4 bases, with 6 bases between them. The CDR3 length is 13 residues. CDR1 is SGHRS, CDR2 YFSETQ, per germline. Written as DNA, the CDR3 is TGCGCCAGCAGCTTGAGGCAATACAATGAGCAGTTCTTC. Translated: CASSLRQYNEQFF.

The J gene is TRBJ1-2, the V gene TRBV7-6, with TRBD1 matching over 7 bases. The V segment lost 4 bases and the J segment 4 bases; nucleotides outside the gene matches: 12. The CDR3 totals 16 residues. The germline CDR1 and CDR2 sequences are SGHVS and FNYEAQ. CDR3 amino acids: CASSSSAGTVGYGYTF. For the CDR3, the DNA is TGTGCCAGCAGCTCGTCCGCCGGGACAGTTGGCTATGGCTACACCTTC.

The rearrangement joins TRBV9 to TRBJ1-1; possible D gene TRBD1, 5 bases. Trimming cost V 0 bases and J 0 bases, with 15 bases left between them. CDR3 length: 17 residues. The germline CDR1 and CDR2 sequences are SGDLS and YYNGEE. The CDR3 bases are TGTGCCAGCAGCGTAGGATGGAGGGACTTGGTGAACACTGAAGCTTTCTTT. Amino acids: CASSVGWRDLVNTEAFF.

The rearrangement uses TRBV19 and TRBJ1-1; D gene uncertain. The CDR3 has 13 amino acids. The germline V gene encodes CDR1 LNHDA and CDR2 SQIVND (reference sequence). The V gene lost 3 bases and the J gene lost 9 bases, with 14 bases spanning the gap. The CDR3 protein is CASSIYSGAQAFF. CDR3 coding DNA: TGTGCCAGTAGTATTTACTCAGGAGCCCAAGCTTTCTTT.